A selection of T cell receptor beta chains follows, all from one sample in a study of T cells in localized non-small cell lung cancer. The repertoire was sequenced with immunoSEQ multiplex PCR; TCRdb's copy has only in-frame clones and lacks some. Of roughly 17,000 clones listed, around 82% are singletons. Sample: peripheral blood, taken before any cancer treatment. The receptor source for this set is a male donor aged 60 or older with stage III lung adenocarcinoma. Each CDR3 is given with its conserved first and last residue. Fields, in order: J gene, clone size, V gene, CDR3 protein. Some rows have no size entry. The others give once, few or many, or a class for an expanded clone.

J gene: TRBJ2-1
clone size: few
V gene: TRBV9
CDR3 protein: CASSPYSGLAGDNEQFF

J gene: TRBJ2-5
clone size: -
V gene: TRBV18
CDR3 protein: CASSPQRAGGLPQYF

J gene: TRBJ1-6
clone size: -
V gene: TRBV2
CDR3 protein: CASSERAGDNSPLHF

J gene: TRBJ2-2
clone size: -
V gene: TRBV5-1
CDR3 protein: CASSLRAANTGELFF

J gene: TRBJ2-2
clone size: -
V gene: TRBV10-3
CDR3 protein: CAISESSGRGNTGELFF

J gene: TRBJ2-2
clone size: -
V gene: TRBV5-6
CDR3 protein: CASRSGGAIGELFF

J gene: TRBJ2-2
clone size: -
V gene: TRBV27
CDR3 protein: CASSLVAAGELFF

J gene: TRBJ1-2
clone size: -
V gene: TRBV11-2
CDR3 protein: CASSLAGTAYGYTF

J gene: TRBJ1-2
clone size: -
V gene: TRBV29-1
CDR3 protein: CSVVPPLGQAKGGYTF

J gene: TRBJ2-1
clone size: -
V gene: TRBV4-1
CDR3 protein: CASSQPTYRAPTRLNEQFF

J gene: TRBJ2-7
clone size: few
V gene: TRBV7-3
CDR3 protein: CASSQDPGPYEQYF

J gene: TRBJ1-5
clone size: -
V gene: TRBV19
CDR3 protein: CATSLNSNQPQHF

J gene: TRBJ1-4
clone size: -
V gene: TRBV6-1
CDR3 protein: CASSDRQAEKLFF

J gene: TRBJ2-7
clone size: once
V gene: TRBV7-7
CDR3 protein: CASSPLAGLPGEQYF

J gene: TRBJ1-6
clone size: -
V gene: TRBV9
CDR3 protein: CASRAGTGASPLHF

J gene: TRBJ1-2
clone size: -
V gene: TRBV11-1
CDR3 protein: CASSETGYYGYTF

J gene: TRBJ2-7
clone size: -
V gene: TRBV5-1
CDR3 protein: CASRLDAQWSYEQYF

J gene: TRBJ1-5
clone size: medium-sized
V gene: TRBV30
CDR3 protein: CAWSLRESKPQHF

J gene: TRBJ2-5
clone size: -
V gene: TRBV2
CDR3 protein: CASSGAATQETQYF

J gene: TRBJ1-1
clone size: -
V gene: TRBV7-2
CDR3 protein: CASSTSRVNTEAFF

J gene: TRBJ2-1
clone size: -
V gene: TRBV27
CDR3 protein: CASSSPGLLYNEQFF

J gene: TRBJ1-6
clone size: -
V gene: TRBV2
CDR3 protein: CASSVFPDSPLHF

J gene: TRBJ1-4
clone size: -
V gene: TRBV5-1
CDR3 protein: CASSLQGDRRTNEKLFF

J gene: TRBJ1-1
clone size: -
V gene: TRBV6-6
CDR3 protein: CATTDWAGVNGPEAFF

J gene: TRBJ2-5
clone size: -
V gene: TRBV7-9
CDR3 protein: CASSLGLAGEGQETQYF

J gene: TRBJ1-1
clone size: few
V gene: TRBV4-2
CDR3 protein: CASSLTQINPTEAFF

J gene: TRBJ2-7
clone size: -
V gene: TRBV21-1
CDR3 protein: CASSKGGKGYSYEQYF

J gene: TRBJ2-7
clone size: -
V gene: TRBV6-1
CDR3 protein: CASSEAYGVKREQYF

J gene: TRBJ1-2
clone size: few
V gene: TRBV5-4
CDR3 protein: CASSFQDSNYGYTF